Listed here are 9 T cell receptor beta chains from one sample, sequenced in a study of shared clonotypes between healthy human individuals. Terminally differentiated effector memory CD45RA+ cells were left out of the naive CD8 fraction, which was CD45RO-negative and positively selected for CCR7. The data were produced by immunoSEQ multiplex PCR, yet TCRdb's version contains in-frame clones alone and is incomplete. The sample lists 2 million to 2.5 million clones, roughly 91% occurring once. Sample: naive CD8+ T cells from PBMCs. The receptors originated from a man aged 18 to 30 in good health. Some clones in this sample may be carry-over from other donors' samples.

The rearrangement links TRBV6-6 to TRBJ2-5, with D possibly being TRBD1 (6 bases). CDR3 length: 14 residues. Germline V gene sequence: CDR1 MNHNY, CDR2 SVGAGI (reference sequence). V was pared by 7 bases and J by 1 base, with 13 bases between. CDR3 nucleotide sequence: TGTGCCAGCACTAGAACAGGGACCCAAGAGACCCAGTACTTC. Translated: CASTRTGTQETQYF.

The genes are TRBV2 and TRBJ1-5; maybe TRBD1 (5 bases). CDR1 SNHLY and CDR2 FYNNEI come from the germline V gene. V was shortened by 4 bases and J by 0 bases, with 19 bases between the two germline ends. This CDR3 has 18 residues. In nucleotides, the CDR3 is TGTGCCAGCAGTGGAACTGATTGGGGGTCTTTTAGCAATCAGCCCCAGCATTTT. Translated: CASSGTDWGSFSNQPQHF.

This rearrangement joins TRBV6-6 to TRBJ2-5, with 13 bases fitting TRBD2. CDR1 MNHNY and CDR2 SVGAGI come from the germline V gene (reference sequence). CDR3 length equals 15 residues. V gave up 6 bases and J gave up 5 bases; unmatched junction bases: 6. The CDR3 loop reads CASSILAGGQETQYF. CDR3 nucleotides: TGTGCCAGCAGCATACTAGCGGGAGGGCAGGAGACCCAGTACTTC.

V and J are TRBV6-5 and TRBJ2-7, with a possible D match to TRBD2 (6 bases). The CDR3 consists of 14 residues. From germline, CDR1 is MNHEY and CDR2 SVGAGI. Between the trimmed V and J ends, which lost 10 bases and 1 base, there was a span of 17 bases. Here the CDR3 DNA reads TGTGCCACGGCGATCCTTCGGGGGTCCTACGAGCAGTACTTC. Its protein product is CATAILRGSYEQYF.

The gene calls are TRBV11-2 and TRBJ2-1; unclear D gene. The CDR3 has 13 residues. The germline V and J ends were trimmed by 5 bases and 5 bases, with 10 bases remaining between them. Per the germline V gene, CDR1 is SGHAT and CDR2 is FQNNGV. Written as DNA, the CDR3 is TGTGCCAGCAGCGGACCCCTAAACAATGAGCAGTTCTTC. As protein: CASSGPLNNEQFF.

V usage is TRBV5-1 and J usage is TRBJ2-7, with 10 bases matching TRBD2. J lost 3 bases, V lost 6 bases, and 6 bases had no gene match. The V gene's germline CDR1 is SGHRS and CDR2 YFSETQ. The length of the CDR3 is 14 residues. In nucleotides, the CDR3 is TGCGCCAGCACGACCGGACTAGCGGACTACGAGCAGTACTTC. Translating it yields CASTTGLADYEQYF.

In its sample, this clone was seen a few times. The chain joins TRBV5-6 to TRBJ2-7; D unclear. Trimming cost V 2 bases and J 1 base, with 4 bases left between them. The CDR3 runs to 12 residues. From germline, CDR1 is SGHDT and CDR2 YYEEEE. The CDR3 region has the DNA TGTGCCAGCAGCTTTAGGTCCTACGAGCAGTACTTC. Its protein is CASSFRSYEQYF.

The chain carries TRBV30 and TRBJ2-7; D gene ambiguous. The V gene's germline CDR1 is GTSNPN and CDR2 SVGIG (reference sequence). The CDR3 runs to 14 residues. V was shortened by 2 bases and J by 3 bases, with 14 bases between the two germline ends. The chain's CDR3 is CAWSMTLKDYEQYF. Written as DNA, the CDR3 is TGTGCCTGGAGTATGACCCTGAAGGACTACGAGCAGTACTTC.

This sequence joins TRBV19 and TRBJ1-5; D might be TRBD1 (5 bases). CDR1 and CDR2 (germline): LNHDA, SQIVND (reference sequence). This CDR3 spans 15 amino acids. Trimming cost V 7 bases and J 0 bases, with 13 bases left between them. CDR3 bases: TGTGCCAGTACCCTCTGGGGACTTAGCAATCAGCCCCAGCATTTT. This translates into CASTLWGLSNQPQHF. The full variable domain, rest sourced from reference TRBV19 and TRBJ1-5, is DGGITQSPKYLFRKEGQNVTLSCEQNLNHDAMYWYRQDPGQGLRLIYYSQIVNDFQKGDIAEGYSVSREKKESFPLTVTSAQKNPTAFYLCASTLWGLSNQPQHFGDGTRLSIL.